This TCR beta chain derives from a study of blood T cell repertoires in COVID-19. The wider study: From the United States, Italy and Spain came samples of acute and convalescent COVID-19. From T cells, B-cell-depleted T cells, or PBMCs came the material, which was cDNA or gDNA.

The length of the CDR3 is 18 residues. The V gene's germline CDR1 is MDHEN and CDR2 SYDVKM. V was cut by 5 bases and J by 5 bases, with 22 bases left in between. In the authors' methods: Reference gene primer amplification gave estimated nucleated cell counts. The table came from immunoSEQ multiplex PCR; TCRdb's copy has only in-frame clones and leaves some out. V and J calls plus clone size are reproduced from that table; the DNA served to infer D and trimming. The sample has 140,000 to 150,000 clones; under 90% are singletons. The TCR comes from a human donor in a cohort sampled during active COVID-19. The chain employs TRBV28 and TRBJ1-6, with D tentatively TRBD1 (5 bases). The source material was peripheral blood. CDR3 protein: CASSQLYPGGLHNSPLHF. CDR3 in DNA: TGTGCCAGCAGTCAGCTATACCCGGGGGGTCTCCATAATTCACCCCTCCACTTT. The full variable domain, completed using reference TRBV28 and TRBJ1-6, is DVKVTQSSRYLVKRTGEKVFLECVQDMDHENMFWYRQDPGLGLRLIYFSYDVKMKEKGDIPEGYSVSREKKERFSLILESASTNQTSMYLCASSQLYPGGLHNSPLHFGNGTRLTVT.